Shown below are 14 T cell receptor beta chains from a single sample sequenced in a study of blood T cell repertoires in COVID-19. Produced via immunoSEQ multiplex PCR; TCRdb's table is partial and in-frame only. The sample has about 270,000 clones, roughly nine tenths seen once. Sequencing was performed on PBMCs or T cells enriched from blood (not recorded which). The receptors derive from a woman between 18 and 30 years old who had recovered from COVID-19.

With respect to this clone: The same CDR3 is also encoded by other DNA sequences in this sample. The rearrangement links TRBV11-2 to TRBJ1-4; no clear D. Germline CDR1 reads SGHAT; CDR2 reads FQNNGV. The CDR3 has 11 amino acids. Trimming removed 4 bases from V and 8 bases from J, with 5 bases in between. Written as DNA, the CDR3 is TGTGCCAGCAGCTCCGGGGAAAAACTGTTTTTT. Translation gives CASSSGEKLFF. The complete variable domain, with remaining parts taken from reference TRBV11-2 and TRBJ1-4, reads EAGVAQSPRYKIIEKRQSVAFWCNPISGHATLYWYQQILGQGPKLLIQFQNNGVVDDSQLPKDRFSAERLKGVDSTLKIQPAKLEDSAVYLCASSSGEKLFFGSGTQLSVL.

This chain connects TRBV5-1 to TRBJ2-1; 12 positions agree with TRBD2. The ends lost 0 bases at V and 7 bases at J; junction bases unmatched: 8. The CDR3 runs to 17 residues. Germline CDR1 is SGHRS and CDR2 is YFSETQ. The CDR3 DNA sequence: TGCGCCAGCAGCTTGGTGGCTAGCGGGGGGGCCAATAATGAGCAGTTCTTC. Protein: CASSLVASGGANNEQFF.

The chain uses TRBV24-1 and TRBJ2-1; TRBD1 is a possible D gene (7 bases). Per the germline V gene, CDR1 is KGHDR and CDR2 is SFDVKD. The CDR3 is made up of 16 amino acids. V dropped 4 bases and J dropped 7 bases, with 19 bases sitting between them. The DNA of the CDR3 is TGTGCCACCAGTGACATTAATGGACAGGCGGGGAATGAGCAGTTCTTC. This gives the protein CATSDINGQAGNEQFF.

The chain has TRBV5-8 and TRBJ2-3; 8 nucleotides align to TRBD2. This CDR3 contains 15 residues. CDR1 SGHTS and CDR2 YDEGEE come from the germline V gene. V dropped 0 bases and J dropped 4; count of bases not matched to a gene: 4. The CDR3 region is CASSLDGGAPDTQYF. CDR3 coding DNA: TGTGCCAGCAGCTTGGACGGGGGGGCCCCAGATACGCAGTATTTT.

The V and J genes are TRBV6-5 and TRBJ1-1; a possible D gene is TRBD1 (5 bases). CDR3 length equals 12 residues. The germline V and J ends were trimmed by 6 bases and 5 bases, with 10 bases remaining between them. The V gene's germline CDR1 is MNHEY and CDR2 SVGAGI. The DNA of the CDR3 is TGTGCCAGCAGGGGCGGGGGGACTGAAGCTTTCTTT. Residues: CASRGGGTEAFF.

This sequence joins TRBV13 and TRBJ2-5; possibly TRBD1 for D (6 bases). Germline V gene data show CDR1 as PRHDT and CDR2 as FYEKMQ (reference sequence). V lost 2 bases to trimming and J lost 1 base, with 14 bases between them. CDR3 length: 16 amino acids. The CDR3 sequence: CASSLTLSGAQETQYF. The CDR3 bases are TGTGCCAGCAGCTTAACGTTGTCAGGGGCCCAAGAGACCCAGTACTTC. Filled out from reference TRBV13 and TRBJ2-5, the complete variable domain reads AAGVIQSPRHLIKEKRETATLKCYPIPRHDTVYWYQQGPGQDPQFLISFYEKMQSDKGSIPDRFSAQQFSDYHSELNMSSLELGDSALYFCASSLTLSGAQETQYFGPGTRLLVL.

This clone turned up a few times. The J gene is TRBJ2-1, the V gene TRBV6-4; TRBD2 is a possible D gene (5 bases). The CDR3 totals 13 residues. CDR1 is MRHNA, CDR2 SNTAGT, per germline. V gave up 0 bases and J gave up 5 bases, with 5 bases separating them. The CDR3: CASSDSTNNEQFF. The CDR3 DNA sequence: TGTGCCAGCAGTGACTCGACTAACAATGAGCAGTTCTTC.

The chain links TRBV5-1 to TRBJ2-3; TRBD1 matches at 10 bases. Germline assignment: CDR1 SGHRS and CDR2 YFSETQ. The V gene end was trimmed by 3 bases and the J gene end by 5 bases; junction bases not matched to a gene: 9. The CDR3 contains 16 residues. The CDR3 DNA is TGCGCCAGCAGCTCTAGACCGGGACAGGGGTTAGATACGCAGTATTTT. This translates into CASSSRPGQGLDTQYF.

Of note for this clone: The sample contains more than one DNA sequence encoding this CDR3. The chain recombines TRBV19 with TRBJ1-2, with D hard to call. V gave up 3 bases and J gave up 4 bases, with 9 bases separating them. The CDR3 runs to 13 residues. CDR1 is LNHDA, CDR2 SQIVND, per germline (reference sequence). CDR3 DNA: TGTGCCAGTAGTATTGATAGTTTCTATGGCTACACCTTC. Its protein product is CASSIDSFYGYTF.

The chain combines TRBV27 with TRBJ1-4; D unresolved. This CDR3 is 13 amino acids long. Germline CDR1 is MNHEY and CDR2 is SMNVEV (reference sequence). Trimming shortened V by 8 bases and J by 0 bases, and 7 bases separated the two germline ends. For the CDR3, the DNA is TGTGCCAGCCGGTCCGCAACTAATGAAAAACTGTTTTTT. This translates into CASRSATNEKLFF.

This chain links TRBV7-3 with TRBJ2-1; 8 bases align to TRBD1. Germline V lookup: CDR1 SGHTA, CDR2 FQGTGA. V lost 1 base to trimming and J lost 7 bases; unmatched junction nucleotides: 6. This CDR3 spans 15 amino acids. DNA of the CDR3: TGTGCCAGCAGCTTAAATAACAGGGGGTGGAATGAGCAGTTCTTC. Protein product: CASSLNNRGWNEQFF.

The chain couples TRBV12-5 to TRBJ2-5; 7 bases line up with TRBD1. With 6 bases clipped from V and 2 bases from J, the junction kept 6 bases outside the gene matches. Germline V gene lookup returns CDR1 LGHNT and CDR2 FRNRAP. The CDR3 extends over 14 amino acids. In nucleotides, the CDR3 is TGTGCTAGTGGCCGACAGGGTTTTCAAGAGACCCAGTACTTC. Its protein is CASGRQGFQETQYF.

The V and J genes are TRBV19 and TRBJ1-5; 8 nucleotides line up with TRBD1. The CDR3 length is 14 residues. V was pared by 4 bases and J by 3 bases, with 2 bases of the junction left unmatched. The germline V gene encodes CDR1 LNHDA and CDR2 SQIVND (reference sequence). The CDR3 DNA reads as TGTGCCAGTAGTAGACAGGGGACCAATCAGCCCCAGCATTTT. This translates into CASSRQGTNQPQHF.

The genes are TRBV9 and TRBJ1-2; 7 bases align to TRBD1. The germline gives CDR1 SGDLS, CDR2 YYNGEE. The junction had 6 bases not matched to a gene; V was cut back by 9 bases and J by 1 base. The length of the CDR3 is 13 residues. The CDR3 is CATRDRYNYGYTF. The CDR3 DNA sequence: TGTGCCACGCGGGACAGATATAACTATGGCTACACCTTC.